Below, 16 T cell receptor beta chains from the same sample are listed, as sequenced in a study of blood T cell repertoires in COVID-19. Method: immunoSEQ multiplex PCR; TCRdb's copy keeps in-frame clones and lacks some. The repertoire consists of about 250,000 clones, with around 84% occurring once and the leading ten covering about 5%. The specimen was PBMCs or T cells enriched from blood (not recorded which). These receptors originate from a man aged 35 to 55 who had been exposed to COVID-19.

The CDR3 DNA sequence: TGTGCCAGCAGCCAAGTCTCAGGGGCCTACAATGAGCAGTTCTTC. Residues: CASSQVSGAYNEQFF. The gene calls are TRBV3-1 (or the pseudogene TRBV3-2) and TRBJ2-1; TRBD1 is a possible D gene (6 bases). Germline V gene lookup returns CDR1 LGHDT and CDR2 YNNKEL (reference sequence). V dropped 1 base and J dropped 2 bases, with 9 bases sitting between them. This CDR3 is 15 amino acids long.

This clone was seen a few times. This sequence joins TRBV19 and TRBJ2-7, with TRBD1 identical over 8 bases. Germline V gene data show CDR1 as LNHDA and CDR2 as SQIVND (reference sequence). The CDR3 consists of 14 residues. V lost 4 bases to trimming and J lost 3 bases; unmatched junction nucleotides: 5. The CDR3 bases are TGTGCCAGTAGTAGACCGGGACAGGACTACGAGCAGTACTTC. Its translation is CASSRPGQDYEQYF.

This clone was seen a few times. The J gene is TRBJ2-3, the V gene TRBV18; a weak D match, TRBD2 (5 bases). The CDR3 is 14 residues long. V was trimmed by 0 bases and J by 4 bases, leaving 8 bases between them. Per germline, CDR1 KGHSH and CDR2 LQKENI. In nucleotides, the CDR3 is TGTGCCAGCTCACCACCGGGAGACGCAGATACGCAGTATTTT. It codes for CASSPPGDADTQYF.

This chain connects TRBV2 to TRBJ1-6; unclear D gene. V was trimmed by 7 bases and J by 8 bases, leaving 18 bases between them. Looked up from germline, CDR1 is SNHLY and CDR2 is FYNNEI. The CDR3 is 15 residues long. CDR3 sequence (DNA): TGTGCCAGCAAGAAGGTCTGGAGGGAGGATTCACCCCTCCACTTT. Amino acids: CASKKVWREDSPLHF.

The chain links TRBV30 to TRBJ1-2, with a weak D call TRBD1 (5 bases). V was shortened by 7 bases and J by 6 bases, with 15 bases between the two germline ends. The CDR3 covers 12 residues. Germline-derived CDR1 and CDR2 are GTSNPN and SVGIG (reference sequence). The CDR3 sequence is CASWGRGDGYTF. Here the CDR3 DNA reads TGTGCCTCCTGGGGGAGGGGAGATGGCTACACCTTC.

This clone has more than one count but fewer than ten. The V call is TRBV9, the J call TRBJ1-5; no reliable D call. Germline V gene lookup returns CDR1 SGDLS and CDR2 YYNGEE. V was clipped by 1 base and J by 11 bases, with 34 bases between them. CDR3 size: 20 residues. CDR3: CASSVIVKRSRHGSLRAQHF. The CDR3 bases are TGTGCCAGCAGCGTAATTGTGAAGAGGTCCCGACACGGGTCTTTGAGGGCCCAGCATTTT.

The DNA for the CDR3 is TGTGCCTCGACAGAGTACAATGAGCAGTTCTTC. This sequence encodes CASTEYNEQFF. The V and J genes are TRBV30 and TRBJ2-1, with D perhaps TRBD1 (5 bases). There are 11 residues in the CDR3. Germline CDR1 and CDR2: GTSNPN and SVGIG (reference sequence). V was pared by 7 bases and J by 4 bases, with 8 bases between.

The V gene is TRBV6-2 or TRBV6-3, the J gene TRBJ2-1, with TRBD2 as a possible D gene (5 bases). Trimming cost V 4 bases and J 5 bases, with 12 bases left between them. Per the germline V gene, CDR1 is MNHEY and CDR2 is SVGEGT. The CDR3 totals 14 residues. CDR3 in DNA: TGTGCCAGCAGTTTTAGGCGGGCCCACAATGAGCAGTTCTTC. Its translation: CASSFRRAHNEQFF.

This rearrangement joins TRBV5-1 to TRBJ2-7, with D perhaps TRBD2 (5 bases). V was trimmed by 0 bases and J by 1 base, leaving 11 bases between them. The germline CDR1 and CDR2 sequences are SGHRS and YFSETQ. The CDR3 covers 15 residues. CDR3 protein: CASSLDRRESYEQYF. The CDR3 nucleotides are TGCGCCAGCAGCTTGGATCGTCGGGAATCCTACGAGCAGTACTTC.

The chain combines TRBV19 with TRBJ2-3; D is possibly TRBD2 (6 bases). CDR3 length: 14 residues. Germline V CDR1 and CDR2: LNHDA, SQIVND (reference sequence). V lost 5 bases and J 11 bases, leaving 20 bases between the germline ends. The CDR3 nucleotides read TGTGCCAGTAGTCAAAGCGGGTCAGCCGCGTTGCAGTATTTT. Its translation: CASSQSGSAALQYF.

The chain joins TRBV2 to TRBJ1-6, with D uncertain. The V gene's germline CDR1 is SNHLY and CDR2 FYNNEI. The V end was cut by 9 bases, the J end by 9 bases, with 21 bases between. The CDR3 sequence is 15 residues long. CDR3 amino acids: CASILTHATGSPLHF. Written as DNA, the CDR3 is TGTGCCAGTATACTTACACACGCGACTGGTTCACCCCTCCACTTT.

The CDR3 DNA reads as TGTGCCAGCAGCTATACAGGGGGCGGCGATGGCTACACCTTC. The encoded protein is CASSYTGGGDGYTF. The chain has TRBV6-5 and TRBJ1-2; TRBD1 matches at 9 bases. Germline V gene data show CDR1 as MNHEY and CDR2 as SVGAGI. The J segment lost 6 bases and the V segment lost 6 bases, leaving 8 bases of the junction unmatched. The CDR3 length is 14 residues.

The chain couples TRBV5-1 to TRBJ2-3; 13 bases match TRBD2. CDR3 size: 16 residues. CDR1 and CDR2 from the germline V gene are SGHRS and YFSETQ. V shed 5 bases, J shed 4 bases, and the junction held 7 bases outside the gene matches. DNA of the CDR3: TGCGCCAGCAGACATAGGACTAGCGGGAGTCCAGATACGCAGTATTTT. Translation: CASRHRTSGSPDTQYF.

The chain employs TRBV4-2 and TRBJ2-5, with 9 bases fitting TRBD2. The CDR3 runs 16 residues. V dropped 1 base and J dropped 5; count of bases not matched to a gene: 8. Looked up from germline, CDR1 is LGHNA and CDR2 is YNFKEQ. The DNA of the CDR3 is TGTGCCAGCAGCCAAGTAGGGAGCGGGGGGTGGGAGACCCAGTACTTC. Translated, it gives CASSQVGSGGWETQYF.

The chain uses TRBV6-4 and TRBJ1-4, with D unresolved. V was trimmed by 2 bases and J by 3 bases, leaving 16 bases between them. The CDR3 is made up of 17 amino acids. From germline, CDR1 is MRHNA and CDR2 SNTAGT. The CDR3 coding sequence is TGTGCCAGCAGTGACATGGGCCTGCTCAACTCTAATGAAAAACTGTTTTTT. Residues: CASSDMGLLNSNEKLFF.

The rearrangement joins TRBV9 to TRBJ2-1; D is undetermined. In germline, CDR1 is SGDLS, CDR2 YYNGEE. Trimming cost V 0 bases and J 0 bases, with 10 bases left between them. CDR3 length: 16 residues. Here the CDR3 reads CASSVDLDSSYNEQFF. CDR3 in DNA: TGTGCCAGCAGCGTAGATCTCGATAGCTCCTACAATGAGCAGTTCTTC.